This T cell receptor (beta chain) was observed in a study of blood T cells in healthy people across ages. Study-wide points: There was a strong correlation between TCR beta diversity and naive T cell percentage.

Of note for this clonotype: Its target is unknown.

Every donor gave 7.5 to 10 milliliters of peripheral blood. Whenever a sample was processed, at least 6.5 million PBMCs were isolated. Then a second PCR, running about 7 to 11 cycles, was carried out with a sample-barcoded 5' primer and a J-beta primer mix. TCRdb re-analysed the 5' RACE reads in MiXCR, keeping a single row per CDR3 protein. This sample has 1.5 million to 2 million distinct CDR3 sequences, with 28% found just once. Germline CDR1 is SGHTA and CDR2 is FQGTGA. The V gene lost 5 bases and the J gene lost 3 bases, with 11 bases spanning the gap. There are 14 residues in the CDR3. Sequenced material: blood. This chain joins TRBV7-3 and TRBJ2-1; D unclear. This receptor was identified in a woman under 40 in good health. DNA for the CDR3: TGTGCCAGCAGCCCAACCTCAGACTACAATGAGCAGTTCTTC. This sequence encodes CASSPTSDYNEQFF.